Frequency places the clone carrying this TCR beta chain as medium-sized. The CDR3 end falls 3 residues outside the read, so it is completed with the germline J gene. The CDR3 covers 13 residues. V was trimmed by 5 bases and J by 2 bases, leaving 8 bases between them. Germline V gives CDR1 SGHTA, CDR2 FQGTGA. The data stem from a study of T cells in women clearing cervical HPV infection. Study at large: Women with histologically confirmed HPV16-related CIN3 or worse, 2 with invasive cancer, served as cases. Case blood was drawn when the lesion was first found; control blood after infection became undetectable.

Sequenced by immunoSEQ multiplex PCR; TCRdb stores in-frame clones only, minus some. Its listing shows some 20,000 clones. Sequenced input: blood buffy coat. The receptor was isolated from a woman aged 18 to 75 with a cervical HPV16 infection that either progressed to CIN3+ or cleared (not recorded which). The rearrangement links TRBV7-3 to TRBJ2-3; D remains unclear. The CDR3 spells CASSTADTDTQYF. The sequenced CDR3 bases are TGTGCCAGCAGCACCGCAGACACAGATACG.